Given below is one T cell receptor (beta chain) in context. The sample comes from a study of blood T cell repertoires in COVID-19. On the study more broadly: PBMCs, B-cell-depleted T cells, or T cells were the source of the cDNA or gDNA that made up the material.

Assay used: immunoSEQ multiplex PCR; TCRdb lists only in-frame clones, some missing. Of approximately 140,000 clones detected, about 80% appear once; the ten largest clones hold approximately 9%. Germline V CDR1 and CDR2: SGDLS, YYNGEE. V dropped 0 bases and J dropped 9; count of bases not matched to a gene: 10. CDR3 length: 17 amino acids. The specimen sequenced was peripheral blood. The rearrangement joins TRBV9 to TRBJ2-1; TRBD2 aligns across 12 bases. The TCR sequence derives from a woman of 80 years or more in a cohort sampled during active or convalescent COVID-19. CDR3 region: CASSVVALAGGQVEQFF. The CDR3 DNA reads TGTGCCAGCAGCGTAGTGGCCCTAGCGGGGGGGCAGGTTGAGCAGTTCTTC.